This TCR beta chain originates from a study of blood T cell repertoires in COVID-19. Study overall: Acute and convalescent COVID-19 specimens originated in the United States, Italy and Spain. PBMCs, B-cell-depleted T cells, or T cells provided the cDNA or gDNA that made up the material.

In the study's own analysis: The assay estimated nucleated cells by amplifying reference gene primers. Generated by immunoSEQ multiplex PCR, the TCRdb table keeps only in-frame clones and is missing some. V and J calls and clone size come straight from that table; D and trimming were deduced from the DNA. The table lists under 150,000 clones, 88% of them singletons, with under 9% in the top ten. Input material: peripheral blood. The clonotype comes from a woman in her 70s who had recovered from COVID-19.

The CDR3 spells CASSPEQGGTDTQYF. For the CDR3, the DNA is TGTGCCAGCAGCCCTGAACAGGGGGGGACAGATACGCAGTATTTT. The V gene is TRBV7-8, the J gene TRBJ2-3; perhaps TRBD1 as D (8 bases). Looked up from germline, CDR1 is SGHVS and CDR2 is FQNEAQ. The CDR3 is 15 residues long. Trimming removed 5 bases at V and 3 bases at J, with 15 bases between.